Presented here are 27 T cell receptor beta chains from one specimen sequenced in a study of T cell changes during pregnancy in multiple sclerosis. Sequencing was performed with immunoSEQ multiplex PCR; in TCRdb, only in-frame clones are kept and a portion is missing. The repertoire holds under 85,000 clones, with about 93% as singletons. This material consisted of peripheral blood, taken in the third trimester of pregnancy. These receptors originate from a female donor in good health, enrolled as a control in a pregnancy study.

The chain joins TRBV6-6 to TRBJ2-2, with 9 positions matching TRBD1. This CDR3 region has 16 residues. Germline V gene data show CDR1 as MNHNY and CDR2 as SVGAGI (reference sequence). V was pared by 5 bases and J by 6 bases, with 10 bases of the junction left unmatched. The CDR3 DNA follows: TGTGCCAGCAGTCCAAACCGGGACAGGGCTTCCGGGGAGCTGTTTTTT. Translating gives CASSPNRDRASGELFF.

The chain carries TRBV5-4 and TRBJ2-7, with 9 bases that match TRBD2. The germline CDR1 and CDR2 sequences are SGHNT and YYREEE (reference sequence). This CDR3 has 15 amino acids. J lost 4 bases, V lost 6 bases, and 11 bases had no gene match. CDR3: CASTAGRGGAYEQYF. The CDR3 bases are TGTGCCAGCACCGCCGGCCGCGGGGGGGCTTACGAGCAGTACTTC. Combining the CDR3 with reference TRBV5-4 and TRBJ2-7 gives the whole variable domain ETGVTQSPTHLIKTRGQQVTLRCSSQSGHNTVSWYQQALGQGPQFIFQYYREEENGRGNFPPRFSGLQFPNYSSELNVNALELDDSALYLCASTAGRGGAYEQYFGPGTRLTVT.

For this clone: The junction shows a germline mismatch at one end, possibly a read error. The chain has TRBV5-1 and TRBJ1-3; no firm D call. The CDR3 totals 14 residues. The germline gives CDR1 SGHRS, CDR2 YFSETQ. The CDR3 coding sequence is TGCGCCAGCAGCTTGGTCGGCCCTGGAGACACCATATATTTT. This translates into CASSLVGPGDTIYF.

CDR3 amino acids: CASSFLQDSGNTIYF. CDR3 nucleotides: TGTGCCAGCAGCTTTCTACAGGACTCTGGAAACACCATATATTTT. The chain links TRBV7-6 to TRBJ1-3, with TRBD1 as a possible D gene (5 bases). Germline V gives CDR1 SGHVS, CDR2 FNYEAQ. CDR3 length equals 15 residues. V shed 3 bases and J shed 0 bases, with 9 bases lying between them.

The rearrangement joins TRBV5-8 to TRBJ2-3, with 14 positions matching TRBD2. This CDR3 contains 16 residues. The trim removed 4 bases at V and 3 bases at J, leaving 4 bases unmatched. Germline CDR1 reads SGHTS; CDR2 reads YDEGEE. Here the CDR3 reads CASSRLAGGRTDTQYF. For the CDR3, the DNA is TGTGCCAGCAGCCGACTAGCGGGGGGGCGGACAGATACGCAGTATTTT.

The chain employs TRBV6-4 and TRBJ1-2, with TRBD1 matching 9 bases. The CDR3 has 15 amino acids. V shed 5 bases, J shed 4 bases, and the junction held 8 bases outside the gene matches. Germline values: CDR1 MRHNA, CDR2 SNTAGT. The CDR3 sequence is CASSPGTGLFYGYTF. The CDR3 nucleotides read TGTGCCAGCAGTCCCGGGACAGGGTTATTCTATGGCTACACCTTC.

The rearrangement links TRBV4-3 to TRBJ2-7; 8 nucleotides match TRBD1. Unmatched junction bases numbered 4, after V lost 3 bases and J lost 0 bases. The CDR3 has 15 amino acids. In germline, CDR1 is LGHNA, CDR2 YSLEER. CDR3 sequence (DNA): TGCGCCAGCAGCCAGTACAGGGGGATCTCCTACGAGCAGTACTTC. Protein sequence: CASSQYRGISYEQYF.

This chain connects TRBV2 to TRBJ1-1; D may be TRBD1 (5 bases). V was clipped by 10 bases and J by 11 bases, with 14 bases between them. Looked up from germline, CDR1 is SNHLY and CDR2 is FYNNEI. This CDR3 contains 10 residues. CDR3 residues: CATRGRDAFF. The CDR3 bases are TGTGCCACCCGGGGGAGGGACGCTTTCTTT.

V gene TRBV28 combines with J gene TRBJ1-1; 8 bases agree with TRBD1. CDR3 length equals 15 residues. The ends lost 5 bases at V and 4 bases at J; junction bases unmatched: 9. CDR1 and CDR2 from the germline V gene are MDHEN and SYDVKM. CDR3 residues: CASSHTGGAVTEAFF. CDR3 nucleotide sequence: TGTGCCAGCAGTCATACAGGGGGTGCAGTCACTGAAGCTTTCTTT.

This clone was counted once. The chain joins TRBV5-1 to TRBJ2-5; D gene unclear. This CDR3 contains 14 residues. Between the trimmed V and J ends, which lost 0 bases and 1 base, there was a span of 7 bases. Germline V gives CDR1 SGHRS, CDR2 YFSETQ. The CDR3 nucleotides are TGCGCCAGCAGCTTGGTAGTCGGCCAAGAGACCCAGTACTTC. Amino acid sequence: CASSLVVGQETQYF.

This clone has just one count. V gene TRBV4-2 combines with J gene TRBJ2-3, with D perhaps matching TRBD1 (5 bases). Trimming stripped 4 bases from V and 1 base from J, with 18 bases between. CDR3 size: 17 residues. CDR1 is LGHNA and CDR2 is YNFKEQ in the germline V gene. The CDR3 region has the DNA TGTGCCAGCAGCCCCACCCCCGTTGGCAGGGGCACAGATACGCAGTATTTT. As protein: CASSPTPVGRGTDTQYF.

This rearrangement joins TRBV4-2 to TRBJ1-2; D gene unclear. This CDR3 region has 16 residues. V was trimmed by 4 bases and J by 4 bases, leaving 19 bases between them. Germline assignment: CDR1 LGHNA and CDR2 YNFKEQ. The CDR3 DNA sequence: TGTGCCAGCAGCCCCGGATGGACTCAAGGCCCCTATGGCTACACCTTC. Protein sequence: CASSPGWTQGPYGYTF.

This chain links TRBV30 with TRBJ1-2, with a tentative D call TRBD1 (6 bases). CDR1 and CDR2 (germline): GTSNPN, SVGIG (reference sequence). Trimming left V 0 bases short and J 0 bases short, with 11 bases between. The CDR3 has 15 amino acids. The CDR3 spells CAWSVFAGANYGYTF. CDR3 bases: TGTGCCTGGAGTGTCTTTGCAGGGGCTAACTATGGCTACACCTTC.

The chain links TRBV20-1 to TRBJ1-2, with D hard to call. This CDR3 spans 11 amino acids. V shed 5 bases and J shed 8 bases, with 12 bases lying between them. Looked up from germline, CDR1 is DFQATT and CDR2 is SNEGSKA (reference sequence). The CDR3 here is CSADPAGGYTF. The CDR3 nucleotides read TGCAGTGCTGATCCTGCGGGGGGCTACACCTTC.

The CDR3 here is CASSESGTFLRGYTF. The CDR3 region has the DNA TGCGCCAGCAGTGAGTCAGGGACATTTTTACGAGGCTACACCTTC. V and J are TRBV10-2 and TRBJ1-2, with D possibly TRBD1 on 6 matching bases. The germline V gene has CDR1 WSHSY and CDR2 SAAADI. This CDR3 spans 15 amino acids. Trimming took off 0 bases at V and 8 bases at J, with 16 bases between the two ends.

The genes are TRBV2 and TRBJ2-6; 9 bases agree with TRBD1. Germline V gene data show CDR1 as SNHLY and CDR2 as FYNNEI. V dropped 7 bases and J dropped 0; count of bases not matched to a gene: 10. The CDR3 totals 18 residues. CDR3 nucleotides: TGTGCCAGCAATAACCCACAGGGGGCGGTCTCTGGGGCCAACGTCCTGACTTTC. Translating it yields CASNNPQGAVSGANVLTF.

V usage is TRBV9 and J usage is TRBJ2-1; 10 positions agree with TRBD2. The V segment lost 0 bases and the J segment 3 bases; nucleotides outside the gene matches: 6. CDR3 length: 17 amino acids. Germline V gene lookup returns CDR1 SGDLS and CDR2 YYNGEE. CDR3 bases: TGTGCCAGCAGCGTAGTGGCTAGCGGGGGCCTCTACAATGAGCAGTTCTTC. Its translation is CASSVVASGGLYNEQFF.

The chain links TRBV6-5 to TRBJ1-5; 9 bases line up with TRBD1. Per the germline V gene, CDR1 is MNHEY and CDR2 is SVGAGI. The CDR3 spans 13 residues. After removal of 5 bases from V and 6 bases from J, the junction contained 2 bases not matched to a gene. CDR3 region: CASSDRGVQPQHF. The CDR3 nucleotides are TGTGCCAGCAGTGACAGGGGGGTTCAGCCCCAGCATTTT.

This clone was found a few times. This CDR3 is CASSQDQTNYGYTF. The CDR3 DNA sequence: TGTGCCAGCAGCCAAGATCAAACTAACTATGGCTACACCTTC. The chain combines TRBV4-2 with TRBJ1-2; D unclear. Trimming removed 0 bases at V and 0 bases at J, with 5 bases between. CDR3 length: 14 amino acids. Germline V gives CDR1 LGHNA, CDR2 YNFKEQ.

The chain uses TRBV7-9 and TRBJ2-7; 11 nucleotides match TRBD2. This CDR3 is 15 amino acids long. Looked up from germline, CDR1 is SEHNR and CDR2 is FQNEAQ (reference sequence). V trimming: 7 bases; J trimming: 3 bases; junction bases outside the gene matches: 8. This CDR3 is CASTILAGGVYEQYF. The DNA for the CDR3 is TGTGCCAGCACAATTCTAGCGGGGGGAGTCTACGAGCAGTACTTC.

The J gene is TRBJ1-3, the V gene TRBV7-9, with 7 bases matching TRBD1. The germline gives CDR1 SEHNR, CDR2 FQNEAQ (reference sequence). The CDR3 runs to 15 residues. Trimming took 5 bases from V and 4 from J; bases not matched to a gene: 8. CDR3 sequence reads: CASSKKGAAGNTIYF. CDR3 nucleotide sequence: TGTGCCAGCAGCAAGAAGGGGGCAGCCGGAAACACCATATATTTT.

Only one count was recorded for this clone. The rearrangement links TRBV15 to TRBJ1-1, with D unresolved. The CDR3 runs to 13 residues. Germline CDR1 reads LNHNV; CDR2 reads YYDKDF (reference sequence). Trimming shortened V by 1 base and J by 7 bases, and 10 bases separated the two germline ends. In DNA form, the CDR3 reads TGTGCCACCAGCAGAGGGTTTACCGGTGAAGCTTTCTTT. It encodes CATSRGFTGEAFF.

The chain employs TRBV5-6 and TRBJ1-2; the D gene is possibly TRBD1 (5 bases). CDR1 is SGHDT and CDR2 is YYEEEE in the germline V gene. Trimming took off 0 bases at V and 4 bases at J, with 10 bases between the two ends. This CDR3 region has 14 residues. The CDR3 DNA sequence: TGTGCCAGCAGCTTGGTAGGGGTTGGCTATGGCTACACCTTC. This sequence encodes CASSLVGVGYGYTF.

The chain joins TRBV5-8 to TRBJ1-2; tentative D call: TRBD1 (5 bases). V lost 0 bases to trimming and J lost 4 bases, with 7 bases between them. CDR3 length: 13 residues. Germline V gene sequence: CDR1 SGHTS, CDR2 YDEGEE. In nucleotides, the CDR3 is TGTGCCAGCAGCTTGGGGGGGGGCTATGGCTACACCTTC. This sequence encodes CASSLGGGYGYTF.

The rearrangement uses TRBV5-4 and TRBJ1-1; D unclear. CDR1 and CDR2 from the germline V gene are SGHNT and YYREEE (reference sequence). Trimming took 6 bases from V and 2 from J, leaving 5 bases between them. This CDR3 is built from 11 residues. The CDR3 sequence: CASILNTEAFF. CDR3 coding DNA: TGTGCCAGCATCCTTAACACTGAAGCTTTCTTT.

The rearrangement uses TRBV9 and TRBJ1-4; 10 bases are a match to TRBD1. This CDR3 comprises 17 residues. Per germline, CDR1 SGDLS and CDR2 YYNGEE. With V trimmed by 5 bases and J by 4 bases, 11 bases remained unmatched. CDR3 in amino acids: CASSYRDRGIGNEKLFF. CDR3 in DNA: TGTGCCAGCAGTTACCGGGACAGGGGCATTGGTAATGAAAAACTGTTTTTT.

The genes are TRBV7-9 and TRBJ2-4; perhaps TRBD1 as D (5 bases). The CDR3 runs 15 residues. The V gene lost 3 bases and the J gene lost 0 bases, with 9 bases spanning the gap. Germline CDR1 SEHNR, CDR2 FQNEAQ (reference sequence). The CDR3 spells CASSLMGPAKNIQYF. The CDR3 DNA follows: TGTGCCAGCAGCTTGATGGGGCCAGCCAAAAACATTCAGTACTTC.